This T cell receptor beta chain derives from a study of blood T cell repertoires in COVID-19. Study-level background: Donors in the United States, Italy and Spain gave samples during acute or convalescent COVID-19. The cDNA or gDNA used as material had been derived from T cells, B-cell-depleted T cells, or PBMCs.

In the original analysis: Nucleated cell number was recorded as an estimate derived from reference gene primer amplification. TCRdb's table, derived via immunoSEQ multiplex PCR, lists solely in-frame clones and lacks some. V and J calls and clone size are given by that table; D and trimming were obtained from the DNA. This sample has roughly 180,000 clones, with approximately 86% found just once. CDR3 length: 14 amino acids. Germline V gene data show CDR1 as SEHNR and CDR2 as FQNEAQ (reference sequence). Trimming cost V 2 bases and J 3 bases, with 10 bases left between them. The Seattle patients, enrolled during active infection, were followed longitudinally.

The rearrangement links TRBV7-9 to TRBJ1-2, with a tentative D call TRBD1 (6 bases). Material for sequencing was peripheral blood. The TCR was taken from a man older than 75 with COVID-19, enrolled during active disease. The CDR3 region has the DNA TGTGCCAGCAGCTTAAACAGGGAAGACTATGGCTACACCTTC. Its protein is CASSLNREDYGYTF. Complete variable domain (other parts from reference TRBV7-9 and TRBJ1-2): DTGVSQNPRHKITKRGQNVTFRCDPISEHNRLYWYRQTLGQGPEFLTYFQNEAQLEKSRLLSDRFSAERPKGSFSTLEIQRTEQGDSAMYLCASSLNREDYGYTFGSGTRLTVV.